The 2 T cell receptor beta chains below were found in one sample sequenced in a study of ipilimumab plus nivolumab after autologous stem cell transplantation. Clones were sequenced by immunoSEQ multiplex PCR, and TCRdb holds only the in-frame ones, with some missing. The data hold about 21,000 clones, with 70% to 85% observed a single time. The sequences come from PBMCs, collected in a trial of ipilimumab plus nivolumab as post-transplant consolidation. Every receptor here comes from a male donor with diffuse large B-cell lymphoma.

This clone was recorded a few times. The V call is TRBV28, the J call TRBJ1-3, with D possibly being TRBD1 (5 bases). V gave up 8 bases and J gave up 0 bases, with 11 bases separating them. There are 14 residues in the CDR3. From germline, CDR1 is MDHEN and CDR2 SYDVKM. CDR3 sequence: CASLGALSGNTIYF. The CDR3 DNA reads as TGTGCCAGCCTAGGGGCCCTCTCTGGAAACACCATATATTTT.

V usage is TRBV4-1 and J usage is TRBJ1-6; 9 bases are shared with TRBD1. V lost 2 bases to trimming and J lost 14 bases; unmatched junction nucleotides: 10. The germline V gene has CDR1 MGHRA and CDR2 YSYEKL. This CDR3 is 15 amino acids long. The CDR3 reads CASSQLQGAEFTLHF. The DNA of the CDR3 is TGCGCCAGCAGCCAACTACAGGGGGCCGAATTTACCCTCCACTTT.